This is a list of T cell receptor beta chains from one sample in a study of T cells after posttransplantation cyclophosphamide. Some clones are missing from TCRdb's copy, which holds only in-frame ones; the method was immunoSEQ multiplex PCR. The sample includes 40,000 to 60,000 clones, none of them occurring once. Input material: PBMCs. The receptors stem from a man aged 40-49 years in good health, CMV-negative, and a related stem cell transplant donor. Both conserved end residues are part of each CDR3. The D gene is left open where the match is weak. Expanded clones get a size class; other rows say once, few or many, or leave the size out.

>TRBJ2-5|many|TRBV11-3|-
TGTGCCAGCAGCCCCAACCGGACATTTTCACAGACCCAGTACTTC
CASSPNRTFSQTQYF
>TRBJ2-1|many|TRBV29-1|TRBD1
TGCAGCGTTGCACAGGGGCCATACAATGAGCAGTTCTTC
CSVAQGPYNEQFF
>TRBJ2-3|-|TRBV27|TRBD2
TGTGCCACCTCACGACTAGCGGGAAGCACAGATACGCAGTATTTT
CATSRLAGSTDTQYF
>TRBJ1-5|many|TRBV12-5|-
TGTGCTAGTGGTTTGGGTGGGGAGAGGCAGCCCCAGCATTTT
CASGLGGERQPQHF
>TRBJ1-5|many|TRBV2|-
TGTGCCAGCAAGGAGGGGGGGCTATCAGAGTATAGCAATCAGCCCCAGCATTTT
CASKEGGLSEYSNQPQHF
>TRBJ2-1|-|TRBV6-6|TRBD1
TGTGCCAGCAGTACTCGACAGGGGTTGGATGAGCAGTTCTTC
CASSTRQGLDEQFF
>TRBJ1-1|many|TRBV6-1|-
TGTGCCAGCAGGACCCTGCTGGGGGGTTTCACTGAAGCTTTCTTT
CASRTLLGGFTEAFF
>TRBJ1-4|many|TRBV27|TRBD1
TGTGCCAGCAGTCACAGGACAGGGTTTTATGAAAAACTGTTTTTT
CASSHRTGFYEKLFF
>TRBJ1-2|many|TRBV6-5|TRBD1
TGTGCCAGCAGTTACTCAGGGGCAGGGGGCTTCTATGGCTACACCTTC
CASSYSGAGGFYGYTF
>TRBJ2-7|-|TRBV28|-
TGTGCCAGCAGTAGAGACTCGAGGGTGTACGGGCAGTACTTC
CASSRDSRVYGQYF
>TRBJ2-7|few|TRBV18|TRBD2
TGTGCCAGCTCACCAAGGCTCGTCGGCCTAGCGGGGGACGAGCAGTACTTC
CASSPRLVGLAGDEQYF
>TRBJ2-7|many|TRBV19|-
TGTGCCAGTAGTATACAGGGAAAGCCCTACGAGCAGTACTTC
CASSIQGKPYEQYF
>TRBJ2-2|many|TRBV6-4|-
TGTGCCAGCAGTGACGGAGGGAACACCGGGGAGCTGTTTTTT
CASSDGGNTGELFF
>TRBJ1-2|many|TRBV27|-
TGTGCCAGCAGTTCCCCGCGGGTGGATGGCTACACCTTC
CASSSPRVDGYTF
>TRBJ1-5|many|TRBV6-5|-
TGTGCCAGCAGCGGCGGGCTAGATCAGCCCCAGCATTTT
CASSGGLDQPQHF
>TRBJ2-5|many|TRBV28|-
TGTGCCAGCAGTTCCGGACAGAAGCCGAGGGAGACCCAGTACTTC
CASSSGQKPRETQYF
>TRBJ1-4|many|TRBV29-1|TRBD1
TGCAGCGTTGAAGGGGACAGAGGGAATGAAAAACTGTTTTTT
CSVEGDRGNEKLFF
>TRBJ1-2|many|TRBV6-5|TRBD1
TGTGCCAGCAGGGCTCCGGGACAGGGGAGATATGGCTACACCTTC
CASRAPGQGRYGYTF
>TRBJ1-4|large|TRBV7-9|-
TGTGCCAGCAGCTCGATGGGCGTGAAGCAAAAACTGTTTTTT
CASSSMGVKQKLFF
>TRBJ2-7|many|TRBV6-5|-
TGTGCCAGCAGTTACTCCCGGCTAGCGTCCTCCTACGAGCAGTACTTC
CASSYSRLASSYEQYF
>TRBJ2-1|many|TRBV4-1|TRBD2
TGCGCCAGCAGCCAAAGACCCCCCGGACTAGCGGGAGGGAGTGGTGAGCAGTTCTTC
CASSQRPPGLAGGSGEQFF
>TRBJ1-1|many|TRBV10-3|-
TGTGCCATCAGTGACCCGGGGGGGCTGAACACTGAAGCTTTCTTT
CAISDPGGLNTEAFF
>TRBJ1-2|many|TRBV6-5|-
TGTGCCAGCAGTTACTCCGGGGGTCAGGTTGGCTACACCTTC
CASSYSGGQVGYTF
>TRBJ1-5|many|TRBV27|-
TGTGCCAGCAGTTTATCGGGATTCGGGGGTCAGCCCCAGCATTTT
CASSLSGFGGQPQHF
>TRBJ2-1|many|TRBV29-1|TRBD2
TGCAGCGTTATCCAATCCTCGCTAGCGGGAGCTAGCTCCTACAATGAGCAGTTCTTC
CSVIQSSLAGASSYNEQFF
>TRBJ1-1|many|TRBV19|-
TGTGCCAGTAGTGCACTGACGGGGGGCTTTAACGTAGCTTTCTTT
CASSALTGGFNVAFF
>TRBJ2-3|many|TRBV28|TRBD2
TGTGCCAGCACCCTCTTAACTAGCGCGGCTAGCACAGATACGCAGTATTTT
CASTLLTSAASTDTQYF
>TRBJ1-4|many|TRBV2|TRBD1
TGTGCCAGCAACGGACAGGGGCCGTATGAAAAACTGTTTTTT
CASNGQGPYEKLFF
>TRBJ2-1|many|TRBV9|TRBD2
TGTGCCAGCAGCGTAGGACCGGGAGGGCCGAGTGAGCAGTTCTTC
CASSVGPGGPSEQFF
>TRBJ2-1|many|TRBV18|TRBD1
TGTGCCAGCTCACTTGGACAGGGTTCATACAATGAGCAGTTCTTC
CASSLGQGSYNEQFF
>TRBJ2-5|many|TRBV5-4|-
TGTGCCAGCACCCAGGAAGAGACCCAGTACTTC
CASTQEETQYF
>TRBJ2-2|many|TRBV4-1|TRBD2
TGCGCCAGCAGCGAAGTTGGGACTAGCGCCACCGGGGAGCTGTTTTTT
CASSEVGTSATGELFF
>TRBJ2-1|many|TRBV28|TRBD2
TGTGCCAGCAGCCGATACGGGACTATGTTCAATGAGCAGTTCTTC
CASSRYGTMFNEQFF
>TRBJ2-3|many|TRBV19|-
TGTGCCAGTAGTATAGGGTCTAGCACAGACACAGATACGCAGTATTTT
CASSIGSSTDTDTQYF
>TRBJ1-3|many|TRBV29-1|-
TGCAGCGTCCTGGAAGGGGTCTCTGGAAACACCATATATTTT
CSVLEGVSGNTIYF
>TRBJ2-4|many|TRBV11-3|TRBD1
TGTGCCAGCAGCGGTGATACAGGGGACATTCAGTACTTC
CASSGDTGDIQYF
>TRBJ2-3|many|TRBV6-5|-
TGTGCCAGCAGCACAAAGGGACTTACCACAGATACGCAGTATTTT
CASSTKGLTTDTQYF
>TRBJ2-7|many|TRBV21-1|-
TGTGCCAGCAGCAAAGGGACAGGGGACTCAACCTACGAGCAGTACTTC
CASSKGTGDSTYEQYF
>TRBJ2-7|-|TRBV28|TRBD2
TGTGCCAGCACCCCCCCCCACGGAATCGGGGACTACCACCCCTCCTACGAGCAGTACTTC
CASTPPHGIGDYHPSYEQYF
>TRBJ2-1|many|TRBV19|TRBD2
TGTGCCAGTAGTCTGCAAAATCTAGCGGGGAGATACAATGAGCAGTTCTTC
CASSLQNLAGRYNEQFF
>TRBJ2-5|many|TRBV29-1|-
TGCAGCGTTGGACTAACCCCCTTGGGAGGCAGGCAGAGACGAGAGACCCAGTACTTC
CSVGLTPLGGRQRRETQYF
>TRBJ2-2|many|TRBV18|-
TGTGCCAGCTCACCACCGATGTCAGACTCCCACGGGGAGCTGTTTTTT
CASSPPMSDSHGELFF
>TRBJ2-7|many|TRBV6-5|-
TGTGCCAGCAGTTACTCGATGAACCAGGCCTACGAGCAGTACTTC
CASSYSMNQAYEQYF
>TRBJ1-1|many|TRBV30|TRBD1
TGTGCCTGGAGCTGGACAGGGGTGACTGAAGCTTTCTTT
CAWSWTGVTEAFF
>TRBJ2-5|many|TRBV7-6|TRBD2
TGTGCCAGCAGCTTACTTCCCAGCGGGAGACCTCCCAAGGAGACCCAGTACTTC
CASSLLPSGRPPKETQYF
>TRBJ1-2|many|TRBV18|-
TGTGCCAGCTCACCATCGGTCTACGGGGGAGGCAAAGGCTACACCTTC
CASSPSVYGGGKGYTF
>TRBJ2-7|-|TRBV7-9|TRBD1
TGTGCCAGCAGCTCTCCAACAGGGGGCGCAAGATACGAGCAGTACTTC
CASSSPTGGARYEQYF
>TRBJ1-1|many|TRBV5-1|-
TGCGCCAGCAGGGGCCAGAGTCCTGAAGCTTTCTTT
CASRGQSPEAFF
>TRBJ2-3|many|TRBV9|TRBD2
TGTGCCAGCAGCCCAGCCGGGAGGCACACAGATACGCAGTATTTT
CASSPAGRHTDTQYF
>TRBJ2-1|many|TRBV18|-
TGTGCCAGCTCACCGGACAGAGAGGAGCAGTTCTTC
CASSPDREEQFF
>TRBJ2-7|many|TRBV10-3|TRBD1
TGTGCCATCAGTGATGGGACAGGGACATACGAGCAGTACTTC
CAISDGTGTYEQYF